Shown below are 7 T cell receptor beta chains from a single sample sequenced in a study of cytomegalovirus exposure and HLA in healthy donors. The PCR had 60 Vbeta and 13 Jbeta primers. Sequencing used immunoSEQ multiplex PCR; TCRdb keeps in-frame clones, though not all of them. Of roughly 56,000 clones listed, around 81% were seen once; the top ten hold approximately 2.5%. Input material: PBMCs. These receptors were taken from a boy aged 5-17 years in good health and CMV-seropositive.

This rearrangement joins TRBV6-1 to TRBJ2-1; perhaps TRBD1 as D (5 bases). CDR1 and CDR2 (germline): MNHNS, SASEGT. Trimming cost V 3 bases and J 0 bases, with 15 bases left between them. The CDR3 length is 17 residues. The CDR3 DNA reads TGTGCCAGCAGTGAGGAAGGGGCAACAAGCTCCTACAATGAGCAGTTCTTC. Translating it yields CASSEEGATSSYNEQFF.

The chain combines TRBV6-4 with TRBJ1-2, with 9 nucleotides matching TRBD1. The CDR3 runs to 14 residues. The germline gives CDR1 MRHNA, CDR2 SNTAGT. The trim removed 6 bases at V and 4 bases at J, leaving 6 bases unmatched. The CDR3 coding sequence is TGTGCCAGCAGCCCGGGACAGGGAGGCTATGGCTACACCTTC. It encodes CASSPGQGGYGYTF.

This clone has only one observation. The V and J genes are TRBV14 and TRBJ2-5; the match to TRBD1 covers 8 bases. Germline-derived CDR1 and CDR2 are SGHDN and FVKESK. The CDR3 runs to 15 residues. The trim removed 1 base at V and 4 bases at J, leaving 5 bases unmatched. In nucleotides, the CDR3 is TGTGCCAGCAGCCAAGTCAGGGGGCGTAGAGAGACCCAGTACTTC. Protein: CASSQVRGRRETQYF.

The chain recombines TRBV5-5 with TRBJ1-3; D unresolved. Between the trimmed V and J ends, which lost 3 bases and 4 bases, there was a span of 14 bases. The CDR3 spans 15 residues. Germline-derived CDR1 and CDR2 are SGHKS and YYEKEE (reference sequence). The CDR3 protein is CASSSFRGAGNTIYF. DNA for the CDR3: TGTGCCAGCAGCTCTTTTCGGGGTGCCGGAAACACCATATATTTT.

This clone was picked up a small number of times. The chain employs TRBV4-1 and TRBJ2-5, with 10 bases matching TRBD2. V trimming: 1 base; J trimming: 7 bases; junction bases outside the gene matches: 9. The CDR3 spans 16 residues. Germline V CDR1 and CDR2: MGHRA, YSYEKL. CDR3 DNA: TGCGCCAGCAGCCAAGGATCTAGCGGGGGATTAGGGACCCAGTACTTC. Its translation is CASSQGSSGGLGTQYF.

This clone was seen more than once but under ten times. The chain links TRBV5-5 to TRBJ2-2, with D possibly being TRBD1 (6 bases). The CDR3 covers 17 residues. CDR1 and CDR2 (germline): SGHKS, YYEKEE (reference sequence). Trimming stripped 4 bases from V and 3 bases from J, with 19 bases between. The CDR3, as DNA: TGTGCCAGCAGCCCCCGTGACAGGCGGGTTTACACCGGGGAGCTGTTTTTT. Its translation is CASSPRDRRVYTGELFF. Full variable domain (remainder filled in from reference TRBV5-5 and TRBJ2-2): DAGVTQSPTHLIKTRGQQVTLRCSPISGHKSVSWYQQVLGQGPQFIFQYYEKEERGRGNFPDRFSARQFPNYSSELNVNALLLGDSALYLCASSPRDRRVYTGELFFGEGSRLTVL.

This chain links TRBV5-4 with TRBJ2-4; tentatively, D is TRBD1 (5 bases). This CDR3 region has 14 residues. From germline, CDR1 is SGHNT and CDR2 YYREEE (reference sequence). V lost 2 bases and J lost 1, with 7 bases in between. This CDR3 is CASSFAGAKNIQYF. CDR3 nucleotide sequence: TGTGCCAGCAGCTTCGCAGGGGCCAAAAACATTCAGTACTTC.